This T cell receptor beta chain appears in the sequencing data of a study of blood T cell repertoires in COVID-19. About the research overall: Donors in the United States, Italy and Spain gave samples during acute or convalescent COVID-19. T cells, B-cell-depleted T cells, or PBMCs supplied cDNA or gDNA.

Original analysis: Scientists estimated how many nucleated cells there were by amplifying reference gene primers. Profiling relied on immunoSEQ multiplex PCR, and the TCRdb table lists in-frame clones only, not all of them. Clone size and the V and J calls come from that table; the DNA yielded D and trimming. The table has roughly 84,000 clones, 60% to 80% seen once. Per the germline V gene, CDR1 is MNHEY and CDR2 is SVGAGI. V gave up 0 bases and J gave up 4 bases; unmatched junction bases: 2. This CDR3 comprises 15 residues. The material sequenced was peripheral blood. The source of this sequence is a woman between 50 and 59 years old with acute or convalescent COVID-19. The chain couples TRBV6-5 to TRBJ1-4; 7 bases line up with TRBD1. The CDR3 DNA reads as TGTGCCAGCAGTTACTCGGGGACAGTTAATGAAAAACTGTTTTTT. Protein: CASSYSGTVNEKLFF.